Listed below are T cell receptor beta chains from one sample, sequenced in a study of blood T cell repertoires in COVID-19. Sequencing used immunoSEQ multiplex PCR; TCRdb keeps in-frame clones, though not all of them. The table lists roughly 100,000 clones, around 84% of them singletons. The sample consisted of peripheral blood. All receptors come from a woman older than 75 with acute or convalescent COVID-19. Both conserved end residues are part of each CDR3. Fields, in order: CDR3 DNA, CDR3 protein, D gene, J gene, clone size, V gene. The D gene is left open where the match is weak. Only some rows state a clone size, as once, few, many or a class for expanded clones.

DNA: TGTGCCAGCAGCATAAGGACTAGCGGGAGTATCGGGGAGCTGTTTTTT
CDR3: CASSIRTSGSIGELFF
D: TRBD2
J: TRBJ2-2
size: .
V: TRBV6-2/TRBV6-3

DNA: TGTGCCAGCAGCGTACGAGGGACAGACAACTATGGCTACACCTTC
CDR3: CASSVRGTDNYGYTF
D: TRBD1
J: TRBJ1-2
size: .
V: TRBV9

DNA: TGTGCCAGCAGTTACGGCGGGGGCAAGTCCTACGAGCAGTACTTC
CDR3: CASSYGGGKSYEQYF
D: .
J: TRBJ2-7
size: .
V: TRBV6-5

DNA: TGTGCCAGTAGTATACAGGGTCAGCCCCAGCATTTT
CDR3: CASSIQGQPQHF
D: .
J: TRBJ1-5
size: once
V: TRBV19

DNA: TGTGCCAGCAGCGCCCTTCCGACAGTTCCCTCTATCGGCTACACCTTC
CDR3: CASSALPTVPSIGYTF
D: .
J: TRBJ1-2
size: .
V: TRBV9

DNA: TGTGCCAGCAGTTACTCGATTAGCAGCTATGGCTACACCTTC
CDR3: CASSYSISSYGYTF
D: .
J: TRBJ1-2
size: .
V: TRBV6-2/TRBV6-3

DNA: TGTGCCAGCAGCCTCAACTCCGGGACACTGTTACAGTTCTTC
CDR3: CASSLNSGTLLQFF
D: .
J: TRBJ2-1
size: .
V: TRBV27

DNA: TGTGCCACCAGCAGGCGGGGACTAGCGGGGCCCAATGAGCAGTTCTTC
CDR3: CATSRRGLAGPNEQFF
D: TRBD2
J: TRBJ2-1
size: .
V: TRBV15

DNA: TGTGCCTCCCGACAGGGCACGCAGCCCCAGCATTTT
CDR3: CASRQGTQPQHF
D: TRBD1
J: TRBJ1-5
size: .
V: TRBV6-5

DNA: TGCGCCAGCAGCCAAGATGAACTAGCGGGCTACAATGAGCAGTTCTTC
CDR3: CASSQDELAGYNEQFF
D: TRBD2
J: TRBJ2-1
size: .
V: TRBV4-1

DNA: TGTGCCAGCAGCCAAGACGCGGGACCTCAAGAGACCCAGTACTTC
CDR3: CASSQDAGPQETQYF
D: .
J: TRBJ2-5
size: .
V: TRBV3-1/TRBV3-2

DNA: TGTGCCAGCAGCAACAGGGGACCCGGGGCCAACGTCCTGACTTTC
CDR3: CASSNRGPGANVLTF
D: TRBD1
J: TRBJ2-6
size: .
V: TRBV11-3

DNA: TGTGCCAGCAGCCAGGGCCGGGGTAGCAATCAGCCCCAGCATTTT
CDR3: CASSQGRGSNQPQHF
D: .
J: TRBJ1-5
size: .
V: TRBV3-1/TRBV3-2

DNA: TGTGCCAGCAGCGTAGATAGCGGATCCTACAATGAGCAGTTCTTC
CDR3: CASSVDSGSYNEQFF
D: .
J: TRBJ2-1
size: .
V: TRBV9

DNA: TGTGCCAGCAGCTTGAGTGCGATGCGCACCGGGGAGCTGTTTTTT
CDR3: CASSLSAMRTGELFF
D: .
J: TRBJ2-2
size: .
V: TRBV7-9

DNA: TGTGCCAGTAGTCCTGGCGACTTTGCTCCGAACTATGGCTACACCTTC
CDR3: CASSPGDFAPNYGYTF
D: .
J: TRBJ1-2
size: .
V: TRBV19

DNA: TGCGCCAGCAGCTTAGACAGCCTGTCACCCCTCCACTTT
CDR3: CASSLDSLSPLHF
D: .
J: TRBJ1-6
size: .
V: TRBV5-1

DNA: TGTGCCAGCAGCCCCTACGGACAGGTCGGGTTCTTC
CDR3: CASSPYGQVGFF
D: TRBD1
J: TRBJ2-1
size: once
V: TRBV7-9

DNA: TGTGCCAGCAGCCCGGGGACAGGGGGTTTTAACACTGAAGCTTTCTTT
CDR3: CASSPGTGGFNTEAFF
D: TRBD1
J: TRBJ1-1
size: .
V: TRBV3-1/TRBV3-2

DNA: TGTGCCAGCAGCCCGGGGACCGGGACAGGGGGGGAAAAACTGTTTTTT
CDR3: CASSPGTGTGGEKLFF
D: TRBD1
J: TRBJ1-4
size: .
V: TRBV11-3

DNA: TGCGCCAGCAGCTTCACAGGCCAAGAGACCCAGTACTTC
CDR3: CASSFTGQETQYF
D: .
J: TRBJ2-5
size: .
V: TRBV5-1

DNA: TGTGCCAGCAGCCAAAAAGGGAGCGCACCCCTCCACTTT
CDR3: CASSQKGSAPLHF
D: .
J: TRBJ1-6
size: .
V: TRBV3-1/TRBV3-2

DNA: TGTGCCAGCAGCTTGTATCCAGGGAACACCGGGGAGCTGTTTTTT
CDR3: CASSLYPGNTGELFF
D: .
J: TRBJ2-2
size: .
V: TRBV5-6